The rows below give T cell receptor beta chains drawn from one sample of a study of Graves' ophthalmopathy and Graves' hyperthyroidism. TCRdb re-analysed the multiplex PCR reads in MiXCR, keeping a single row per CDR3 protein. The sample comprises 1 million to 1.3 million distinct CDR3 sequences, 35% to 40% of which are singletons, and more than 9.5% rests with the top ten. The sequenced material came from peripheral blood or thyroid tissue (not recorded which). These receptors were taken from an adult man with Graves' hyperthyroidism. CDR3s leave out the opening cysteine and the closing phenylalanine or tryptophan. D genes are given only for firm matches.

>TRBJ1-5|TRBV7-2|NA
ASSQTIAGGGETQH
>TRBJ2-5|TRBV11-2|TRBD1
ASSVDRDEARY
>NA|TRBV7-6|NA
ACSVLLASYEQY
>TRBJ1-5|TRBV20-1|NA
SARDPGTQGQPQH
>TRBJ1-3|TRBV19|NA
ASSIQTGNTIY
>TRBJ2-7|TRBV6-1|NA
ASSELGSGYSYEQY
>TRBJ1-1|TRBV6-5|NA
ASRSGSLALTEAF
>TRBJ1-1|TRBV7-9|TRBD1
ASSRRGQGGTEAF
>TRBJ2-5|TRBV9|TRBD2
ASSSQTSGRPEETQY
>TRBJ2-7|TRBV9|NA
ALGQTYEQY
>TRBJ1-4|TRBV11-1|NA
TSSLGGATNEKLF
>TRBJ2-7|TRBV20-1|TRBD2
SARGPGTNSYEQY
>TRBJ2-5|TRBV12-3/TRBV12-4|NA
ASSFRAGGPPGGAWETQY
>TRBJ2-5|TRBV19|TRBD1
ARETGTGGWETQY